One sample yielded the 11 T cell receptor beta chains listed below, sequenced in a study of cytomegalovirus exposure and HLA in healthy donors. PCR primers comprised 60 Vbeta and 13 Jbeta primers. This table comes from immunoSEQ multiplex PCR, and its TCRdb copy is limited to in-frame clones, with some not included. The table records some 150,000 clones, roughly 85% of them present only once. The sample comprised PBMCs. Source of these receptors: a woman in her thirties in good health and CMV-seronegative.

The chain carries TRBV7-2 and TRBJ2-2; D may be TRBD2 (5 bases). The length of the CDR3 is 14 residues. Trimming removed 1 base from V and 6 bases from J, with 9 bases in between. Per germline, CDR1 SGHTA and CDR2 FQGNSA. The CDR3: CASSLGGSSGELFF. CDR3 nucleotides: TGTGCCAGCAGCTTAGGAGGGTCGTCCGGGGAGCTGTTTTTT.

This chain connects TRBV12-5 to TRBJ1-3; 9 bases agree with TRBD1. Germline V gene sequence: CDR1 LGHNT, CDR2 FRNRAP. The CDR3 loop spans 16 amino acids. Trimming at V came to 5 bases and at J to 2 bases, leaving 7 bases not matched to a gene. CDR3 nucleotide sequence: TGTGCTAGTGGTATGGACAGGGGATGGGCTGGAAACACCATATATTTT. Protein product: CASGMDRGWAGNTIYF.

This clone was detected once. This chain joins TRBV27 and TRBJ1-1; a weak D match, TRBD1 (6 bases). CDR1 and CDR2 (germline): MNHEY, SMNVEV (reference sequence). The CDR3 consists of 13 residues. The germline V and J ends were trimmed by 3 bases and 6 bases, with 11 bases remaining between them. The CDR3, as DNA: TGTGCCAGCAGTTTGTGGGGGCAAGCTGAAGCTTTCTTT. This codes for CASSLWGQAEAFF.

The chain has TRBV18 and TRBJ1-4; 7 bases line up with TRBD1. Per germline, CDR1 KGHSH and CDR2 LQKENI. CDR3 size: 15 residues. V was clipped by 4 bases and J by 5 bases; unmatched bases: 7. This CDR3 reads CASSRGGQLNEKLFF. The CDR3 nucleotides read TGTGCCAGCTCACGAGGGGGACAGTTAAATGAAAAACTGTTTTTT.

This chain connects TRBV5-1 to TRBJ1-5; 9 nucleotides line up with TRBD1. This CDR3 is 18 amino acids long. The V gene's germline CDR1 is SGHRS and CDR2 YFSETQ. With V trimmed by 1 base and J by 4 bases, 12 bases remained unmatched. As DNA, the CDR3 is TGCGCCAGCAGCTTGTACGAACAGGGGGCCCTTCGGAATCAGCCCCAGCATTTT. Translation: CASSLYEQGALRNQPQHF.

The gene calls are TRBV29-1 and TRBJ1-2; no reliable D call. CDR3 length equals 11 residues. V dropped 5 bases and J dropped 6 bases, with 10 bases sitting between them. In germline, CDR1 is SQVTM, CDR2 ANQGSEA. DNA of the CDR3: TGCAGCGTTCTGAGTCAAGATGGCTACACCTTC. Translated, it gives CSVLSQDGYTF.

The V gene is TRBV6-6, the J gene TRBJ2-1, with 7 bases aligning to TRBD2. Per the germline V gene, CDR1 is MNHNY and CDR2 is SVGAGI (reference sequence). The CDR3 runs 16 residues. Losses at the gene ends were 0 bases for V and 2 bases for J; bases not matched to a gene: 4. The DNA for the CDR3 is TGTGCCAGCAGTTACTCGCTAGCGGTGGCCTACAATGAGCAGTTCTTC. Its protein product is CASSYSLAVAYNEQFF.

This chain links TRBV5-1 with TRBJ2-3; D remains unclear. This CDR3 is built from 11 residues. CDR1 and CDR2 from the germline V gene are SGHRS and YFSETQ. V lost 4 bases and J 3 bases, leaving 3 bases between the germline ends. The CDR3 region has the DNA TGCGCCAGCAGCCGTACAGATACGCAGTATTTT. As protein: CASSRTDTQYF.

The chain couples TRBV13 to TRBJ1-1; perhaps TRBD1 as D (6 bases). Trimming took 5 bases from V and 2 from J, leaving 12 bases between them. CDR3 length equals 14 residues. Per the germline V gene, CDR1 is PRHDT and CDR2 is FYEKMQ (reference sequence). In DNA form, the CDR3 reads TGTGCCAGCAGCCCCCGGGGGGCTAACACTGAAGCTTTCTTT. Amino acids: CASSPRGANTEAFF. The full variable domain, with the rest looked up from reference TRBV13 and TRBJ1-1, is AAGVIQSPRHLIKEKRETATLKCYPIPRHDTVYWYQQGPGQDPQFLISFYEKMQSDKGSIPDRFSAQQFSDYHSELNMSSLELGDSALYFCASSPRGANTEAFFGQGTRLTVV.

The chain is built from TRBV10-1 and TRBJ2-1; the D is unclear. V shed 0 bases and J shed 10 bases, with 13 bases lying between them. CDR3 size: 14 residues. Germline loops: CDR1 WNHNN, CDR2 SYGVQD (reference sequence). The DNA for the CDR3 is TGCGCCAGCAGTGAGTCGGCAGCCCTTAGCGAGCAGTTCTTC. Translation gives CASSESAALSEQFF.

The rearrangement uses TRBV5-1 and TRBJ1-3, with D tentatively TRBD1 (5 bases). The length of the CDR3 is 13 residues. With 4 bases removed from V and 8 bases from J, the gap between germline ends came to 13 bases. Germline assignment: CDR1 SGHRS and CDR2 YFSETQ. The CDR3 loop is CASSQGNVDTIYF. CDR3 DNA: TGCGCCAGCAGCCAGGGTAACGTGGACACCATATATTTT.